Shown below are 26 T cell receptor beta chains from a single sample sequenced in a study of OX40 agonist ivuxolimab in advanced cancers. Sequenced by immunoSEQ multiplex PCR; TCRdb stores in-frame clones only, minus some. The sample contains tens of thousands of clones, around 90% of which appear only once. The sequenced sample was CD4+ or CD8+ T cells sorted from blood, obtained in a trial of the OX40 agonist ivuxolimab. These TCRs come from an adult with an advanced solid tumor such as melanoma, head and neck, liver or kidney cancer.

The J gene is TRBJ1-5, the V gene TRBV28; 8 bases match TRBD1. V was pared by 6 bases and J by 10 bases, with 11 bases of the junction left unmatched. Germline-derived CDR1 and CDR2 are MDHEN and SYDVKM. The CDR3 is 14 amino acids. The CDR3 DNA reads as TGTGCCAGCAGATCCGACAGGGGAATTGGACCCCAGCATTTT. Translating it yields CASRSDRGIGPQHF.

The V gene is TRBV28, the J gene TRBJ1-5; D not certain. The germline V and J ends were trimmed by 3 bases and 4 bases, with 10 bases remaining between them. Germline V gene lookup returns CDR1 MDHEN and CDR2 SYDVKM. This CDR3 spans 14 amino acids. CDR3 sequence (DNA): TGTGCCAGCAGTTTGAGCCTTGAAAATCAGCCCCAGCATTTT. Protein: CASSLSLENQPQHF.

The rearrangement joins TRBV5-5 to TRBJ2-2; D is uncertain. The V end lost 4 bases, the J end lost 2 bases, and 6 bases lay between the germline ends. The CDR3 loop spans 13 amino acids. Germline CDR1 reads SGHKS; CDR2 reads YYEKEE (reference sequence). The CDR3 DNA is TGTGCCAGCAGCGCCGCTAACACCGGGGAGCTGTTTTTT. Translation gives CASSAANTGELFF.

The chain uses TRBV6-1 and TRBJ1-2; no definite D call. Trimming pared 1 base from V and 2 bases from J, leaving 8 bases between. CDR1 and CDR2 from the germline V gene are MNHNS and SASEGT. The CDR3 spans 14 residues. CDR3 in DNA: TGTGCCAGCAGTGAAGGCGGAGGGAACTATGGCTACACCTTC. It encodes CASSEGGGNYGYTF.

V gene TRBV11-2 combines with J gene TRBJ2-7; D ambiguous. CDR3 length equals 15 residues. Germline V gives CDR1 SGHAT, CDR2 FQNNGV. Between the trimmed V and J ends, which lost 5 bases and 0 bases, there was a span of 14 bases. In DNA form, the CDR3 reads TGTGCCAGCAGCCGAGAGTCTACAAACTCCTACGAGCAGTACTTC. Amino acids: CASSRESTNSYEQYF. The variable domain in full, completed from reference TRBV11-2 and TRBJ2-7, reads EAGVAQSPRYKIIEKRQSVAFWCNPISGHATLYWYQQILGQGPKLLIQFQNNGVVDDSQLPKDRFSAERLKGVDSTLKIQPAKLEDSAVYLCASSRESTNSYEQYFGPGTRLTVT.

This CDR3 is CASSSLVLRERPYEQYF. In DNA, the CDR3 is TGTGCCAGCTCATCCCTGGTTCTAAGGGAACGGCCTTACGAGCAGTACTTC. V is TRBV18 and J is TRBJ2-5; D not certain. The DNA end lines up better with TRBJ2-7; the J call may be wrong. The germline V gene has CDR1 KGHSH and CDR2 LQKENI. CDR3 size: 17 residues.

This rearrangement joins TRBV19 to TRBJ2-3; maybe TRBD2 (6 bases). Germline CDR1 is LNHDA and CDR2 is SQIVND (reference sequence). The CDR3 is made up of 16 amino acids. With 10 bases removed from V and 0 bases from J, the gap between germline ends came to 20 bases. DNA for the CDR3: TGTGCCACCAAACGTAACCGTGGGGGGAGCACAGATACGCAGTATTTT. This sequence encodes CATKRNRGGSTDTQYF.

Regarding this clone: Other DNA sequences in the same sample also yield this CDR3. The chain joins TRBV11-3 to TRBJ2-2; D unresolved. CDR3 size: 14 residues. The germline V and J ends were trimmed by 1 base and 5 bases, with 8 bases remaining between them. Germline V gives CDR1 SGHNT, CDR2 YENEEA. The DNA of the CDR3 is TGTGCCAGCAGCTTAGGAGGTGGAACCGGGGAGCTGTTTTTT. Protein product: CASSLGGGTGELFF.

This chain links TRBV9 with TRBJ2-3; D not resolved. Germline assignment: CDR1 SGDLS and CDR2 YYNGEE. This CDR3 region has 17 residues. The V end was cut by 3 bases, the J end by 4 bases, with 21 bases between. The CDR3: CASSAAQGPSAADTQYF. DNA of the CDR3: TGTGCCAGCAGCGCCGCACAAGGACCCTCTGCGGCAGATACGCAGTATTTT. Complete variable domain (other parts from reference TRBV9 and TRBJ2-3): DSGVTQTPKHLITATGQRVTLRCSPRSGDLSVYWYQQSLDQGLQFLIQYYNGEERAKGNILERFSAQQFPDLHSELNLSSLELGDSALYFCASSAAQGPSAADTQYFGPGTRLTVL.

The DNA for the CDR3 is TGTGCCAGCTCACCCCCTAGCGGGAGGGCCGCGAACAATGAGCAGTTCTTC. Its protein product is CASSPPSGRAANNEQFF. V gene TRBV18 combines with J gene TRBJ2-1, with TRBD2 matching over 12 bases. The V gene's germline CDR1 is KGHSH and CDR2 LQKENI. The V gene end was trimmed by 3 bases and the J gene end by 5 bases; junction bases not matched to a gene: 8. This CDR3 region has 17 residues.

This clone appeared a few times. The chain combines TRBV15 with TRBJ2-5, with 8 nucleotides matching TRBD1. The V segment lost 5 bases and the J segment 5 bases; nucleotides outside the gene matches: 10. Looked up from germline, CDR1 is LNHNV and CDR2 is YYDKDF (reference sequence). This CDR3 spans 15 amino acids. CDR3 region: CATSAQGAAGETQYF. CDR3 DNA: TGTGCCACCAGCGCCCAGGGGGCAGCCGGGGAGACCCAGTACTTC.

The CDR3 DNA sequence: TGCAGCGTTTCCCTGCAGGCCTACACAGATACGCAGTATTTT. Its translation: CSVSLQAYTDTQYF. The gene calls are TRBV29-1 and TRBJ2-3; D unclear. The CDR3 spans 14 residues. Trimming stripped 5 bases from V and 2 bases from J, with 14 bases between. Germline V CDR1 and CDR2: SQVTM, ANQGSEA.

The chain employs TRBV2 and TRBJ2-3; TRBD2 matches at 10 bases. The V gene end was trimmed by 3 bases and the J gene end by 4 bases; junction bases not matched to a gene: 4. The CDR3 length is 15 residues. CDR1 is SNHLY and CDR2 is FYNNEI in the germline V gene. The CDR3 sequence is CASSDGLAGADTQYF. The CDR3, as DNA: TGTGCCAGCAGTGATGGCCTAGCGGGGGCAGATACGCAGTATTTT. Looking up the rest from reference TRBV2 and TRBJ2-3 gives the full variable domain: EPEVTQTPSHQVTQMGQEVILRCVPISNHLYFYWYRQILGQKVEFLVSFYNNEISEKSEIFDDQFSVERPDGSNFTLKIRSTKLEDSAMYFCASSDGLAGADTQYFGPGTRLTVL.

This clone was seen just once. This chain connects TRBV28 to TRBJ1-2; weak D call: TRBD1 (5 bases). This CDR3 region has 13 residues. The V gene lost 3 bases and the J gene lost 4 bases, with 9 bases spanning the gap. Germline CDR1 reads MDHEN; CDR2 reads SYDVKM. The CDR3, as DNA: TGTGCCAGCAGTTTCGGGGGAGGCTATGGCTACACCTTC. The encoded protein is CASSFGGGYGYTF.

The chain is built from TRBV5-1 and TRBJ1-3; D is unclear. V lost 3 bases to trimming and J lost 4 bases, with 11 bases between them. CDR1 is SGHRS, CDR2 YFSETQ, per germline. The CDR3 extends over 14 amino acids. CDR3 sequence: CASSSQPTGNTIYF. As DNA, the CDR3 is TGCGCCAGCAGCTCCCAGCCCACGGGAAACACCATATATTTT.

The rearrangement joins TRBV19 to TRBJ2-5; 7 positions agree with TRBD1. This CDR3 contains 16 residues. V shed 5 bases, J shed 4 bases, and the junction held 13 bases outside the gene matches. CDR1 and CDR2 (germline): LNHDA, SQIVND (reference sequence). The CDR3 sequence: CASSPLRGTARETQYF. For the CDR3, the DNA is TGTGCCAGTAGTCCCCTCAGGGGGACGGCCCGAGAGACCCAGTACTTC.

This chain connects TRBV30 to TRBJ2-1, with D possibly TRBD2 on 5 matching bases. The CDR3 is 11 amino acids. Germline V gene data show CDR1 as GTSNPN and CDR2 as SVGIG (reference sequence). V was cut by 2 bases and J by 10 bases, with 9 bases left in between. CDR3 DNA sequence: TGTGCCTGGAGTCCGCGGAGGGAGCAGTTCTTC. This encodes CAWSPRREQFF. Full variable domain (outside the CDR3, taken from reference TRBV30 and TRBJ2-1): SQTIHQWPATLVQPVGSPLSLECTVEGTSNPNLYWYRQAAGRGLQLLFYSVGIGQISSEVPQNLSASRPQDRQFILSSKKLLLSDSGFYLCAWSPRREQFFGPGTRLTVL.

This sequence joins TRBV28 and TRBJ2-3; TRBD2 aligns across 12 bases. CDR1 is MDHEN, CDR2 SYDVKM, per germline. The V segment lost 6 bases and the J segment 2 bases; nucleotides outside the gene matches: 9. The CDR3 spans 17 residues. In DNA form, the CDR3 reads TGTGCCAGCAGCGCCATAGGACTAGCGGGATCCACAGATACGCAGTATTTT. This gives the protein CASSAIGLAGSTDTQYF.

This clone was detected only once. The chain carries TRBV4-3 and TRBJ1-1, with D uncertain. The CDR3 covers 12 residues. Trimming removed 3 bases at V and 2 bases at J, with 4 bases between. Per the germline V gene, CDR1 is LGHNA and CDR2 is YSLEER. As DNA, the CDR3 is TGCGCCAGCAGCCAGGTTAACACTGAAGCTTTCTTT. Translation: CASSQVNTEAFF.

The chain has TRBV6-5 and TRBJ2-1; 9 bases are shared with TRBD2. V shed 7 bases and J 4 bases; nucleotides not matched to a gene: 5. Germline V gene lookup returns CDR1 MNHEY and CDR2 SVGAGI. This CDR3 is built from 14 residues. CDR3: CASTTTSGYNEQFF. The CDR3 DNA sequence: TGTGCCAGCACCACGACTAGCGGATACAATGAGCAGTTCTTC.

This clone was detected only a few times. This sequence joins TRBV28 and TRBJ2-7; D unclear. This CDR3 region has 13 residues. The V end lost 4 bases, the J end lost 5 bases, and 12 bases lay between the germline ends. Germline V gives CDR1 MDHEN, CDR2 SYDVKM. The CDR3 DNA sequence: TGTGCCAGCAGTTGGGCAGGCTCTGACGAGCAGTACTTC. It is translated as CASSWAGSDEQYF.

The CDR3 coding sequence is TGTGCCAGCAGAACGGGGTCTGGGGCCAACGTCCTGACTTTC. Its protein is CASRTGSGANVLTF. The chain uses TRBV6-1 and TRBJ2-6; D may be TRBD2 (5 bases). The CDR3 covers 14 residues. The V end was cut by 6 bases, the J end by 1 base, with 7 bases between. Germline V gene sequence: CDR1 MNHNS, CDR2 SASEGT.

The rearrangement uses TRBV5-1 and TRBJ2-2; D perhaps matches TRBD2 (6 bases). V lost 1 base and J 3 bases, leaving 7 bases between the germline ends. The CDR3 length is 14 residues. The germline CDR1 and CDR2 sequences are SGHRS and YFSETQ. CDR3 amino acids: CASSLRDYTGELFF. For the CDR3, the DNA is TGCGCCAGCAGCTTGAGGGACTACACCGGGGAGCTGTTTTTT.

CDR3 sequence reads: CASSVIQGADTEAFF. The DNA for the CDR3 is TGTGCCAGCAGCGTGATACAGGGGGCGGACACTGAAGCTTTCTTT. This chain connects TRBV11-2 to TRBJ1-1, with 9 bases that match TRBD1. V was clipped by 5 bases and J by 3 bases; unmatched bases: 7. Germline assignment: CDR1 SGHAT and CDR2 FQNNGV. This CDR3 has 15 residues.

The gene calls are TRBV6-5 and TRBJ2-7, with TRBD2 as a possible D gene (5 bases). There are 16 residues in the CDR3. Trimming left V 0 bases short and J 4 bases short, with 16 bases between. CDR1 MNHEY and CDR2 SVGAGI come from the germline V gene. The CDR3 loop is CASSYSDSRGSYEQYF. Here the CDR3 DNA reads TGTGCCAGCAGTTACTCGGACTCCCGGGGATCATACGAGCAGTACTTC.

The V gene is TRBV9, the J gene TRBJ2-5; D remains ambiguous. CDR1 SGDLS and CDR2 YYNGEE come from the germline V gene. The CDR3 consists of 13 residues. V shed 4 bases and J shed 1 base, with 8 bases lying between them. For the CDR3, the DNA is TGTGCCAGCAGCCCACGGACCCAAGAGACCCAGTACTTC. Translation gives CASSPRTQETQYF. The full variable domain, its missing parts supplied by reference TRBV9 and TRBJ2-5, is DSGVTQTPKHLITATGQRVTLRCSPRSGDLSVYWYQQSLDQGLQFLIQYYNGEERAKGNILERFSAQQFPDLHSELNLSSLELGDSALYFCASSPRTQETQYFGPGTRLLVL.